The clone carrying this TCR beta chain was detected a few times. Its matching antigen is unknown. This sample was taken from a study of beta chain features in type 1 diabetes. Findings and limits, study-wide: TCRB CDR3s from Type 1 diabetes patients were moderately but significantly shorter in all four CD4+ subsets. Fewer junction insertions and more nucleotide deletions appeared in type 1 diabetes patients.

Germline loops: CDR1 SGDLS, CDR2 YYNGEE. The CDR3 has 15 amino acids. J gave up 1 base and V 0 bases, and 4 bases lay outside the gene matches. Expressed TCRB transcripts were sequenced because the isolated RNA had all been reverse transcribed beforehand. Assay used: immunoSEQ multiplex PCR; TCRdb lists only in-frame clones, some missing. The sample has 250,000 to 350,000 clones, around 15% seen once. The chain combines TRBV9 with TRBJ2-7; TRBD2 matches at 7 bases. The sample was naive CD4+ T cells from blood. The source is a man in his thirties or forties with type 1 diabetes. Written as DNA, the CDR3 is TGTGCCAGCAGCGTAGAAAGCGGGGTTTCCTACGAGCAGTACTTC. The encoded protein is CASSVESGVSYEQYF.